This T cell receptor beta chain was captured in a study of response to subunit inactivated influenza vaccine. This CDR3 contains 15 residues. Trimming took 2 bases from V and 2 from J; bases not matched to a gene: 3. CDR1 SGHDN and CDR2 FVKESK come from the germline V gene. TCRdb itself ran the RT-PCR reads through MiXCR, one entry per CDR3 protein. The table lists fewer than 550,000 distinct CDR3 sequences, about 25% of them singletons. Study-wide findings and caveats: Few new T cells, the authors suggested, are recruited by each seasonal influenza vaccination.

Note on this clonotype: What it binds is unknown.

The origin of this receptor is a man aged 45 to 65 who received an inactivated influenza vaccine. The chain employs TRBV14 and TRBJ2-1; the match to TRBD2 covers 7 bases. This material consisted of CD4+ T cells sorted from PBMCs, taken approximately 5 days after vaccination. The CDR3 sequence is CASSQTGRPYNEQFF. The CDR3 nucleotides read TGTGCCAGCAGCCAAACCGGGAGGCCCTACAATGAGCAGTTCTTC. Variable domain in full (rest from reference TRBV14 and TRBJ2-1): EAGVTQFPSHSVIEKGQTVTLRCDPISGHDNLYWYRRVMGKEIKFLLHFVKESKQDESGMPNNRFLAERTGGTYSTLKVQPAELEDSGVYFCASSQTGRPYNEQFFGPGTRLTVL.